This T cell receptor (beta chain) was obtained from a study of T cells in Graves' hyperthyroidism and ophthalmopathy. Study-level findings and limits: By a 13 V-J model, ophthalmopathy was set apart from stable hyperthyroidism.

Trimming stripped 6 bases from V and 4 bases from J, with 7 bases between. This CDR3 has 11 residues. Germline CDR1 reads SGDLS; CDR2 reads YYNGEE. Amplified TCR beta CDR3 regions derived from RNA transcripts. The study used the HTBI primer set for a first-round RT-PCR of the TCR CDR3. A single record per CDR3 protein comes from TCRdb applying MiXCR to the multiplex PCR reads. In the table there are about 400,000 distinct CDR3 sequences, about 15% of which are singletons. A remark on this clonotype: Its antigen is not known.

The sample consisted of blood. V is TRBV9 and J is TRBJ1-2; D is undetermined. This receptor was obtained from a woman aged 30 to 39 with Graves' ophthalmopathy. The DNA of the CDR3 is TGTGCCAGCACAGGTGCCTATGGCTACACCTTC. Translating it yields CASTGAYGYTF.